This T cell receptor (beta chain) was sequenced in a study of CD8 T cells in ankylosing spondylitis. General observations from the study: Researchers reportedly found disease-linked clones significantly enriched in matched ankylosing spondylitis synovial fluid. Typical of ankylosing spondylitis blood, it appeared, was a TCR beta motif of eight highly homologous variants. Before this, some motif variants had been reported in reactive arthritis synovial fluid and blood.

Remarks on this clonotype: What it binds is unknown.

Generation of TCR beta libraries employed quantitative 5'-RACE incorporating molecular barcodes. TCRdb re-called the 5' RACE reads through MiXCR, storing one row per CDR3 protein. In the table there are about 360,000 distinct CDR3 sequences, about 20% of which are singletons. This TCR was recovered from a male donor with ankylosing spondylitis or in good health (not recorded which). What was sequenced was blood, either unsorted or a sorted T cell fraction (not recorded which).

CDR3 nucleotide sequence: TGTGCCAGCAGCTTAGTCGCAGGGGGGTCCTACAATGAGCAGTTCTTC. Its translation is CASSLVAGGSYNEQFF. The V gene is TRBV7-2, the J gene TRBJ2-1; possible D gene TRBD1, 7 bases. CDR1 and CDR2 from the germline V gene are SGHTA and FQGNSA. This CDR3 contains 16 residues. Trimming left V 1 base short and J 1 base short, with 11 bases between.